This TCR beta chain was recovered during a study of cytomegalovirus exposure and HLA in healthy donors. Study results and caveats: Most observed TCR sequences were rare, whereas some public TCRs were detected in many donors.

With respect to this clone: Its antigen is as yet unknown.

The PCR had 60 Vbeta and 13 Jbeta primers. Some clones are missing from TCRdb's copy, which holds only in-frame ones; the method was immunoSEQ multiplex PCR. This listing includes under 200,000 clones. Germline CDR1 reads SGHRS; CDR2 reads YFSETQ. Trimming stripped 2 bases from V and 4 bases from J, with 11 bases between. The CDR3 consists of 14 residues. The TCR was taken from a man younger than 45 in good health and CMV-seronegative. Sequencing was done on a sample of PBMCs. The chain links TRBV5-1 to TRBJ2-3; D is unresolved. CDR3 sequence reads: CASSFAQVSDTQYF. The CDR3 nucleotides are TGCGCCAGCAGCTTTGCCCAGGTGTCAGATACGCAGTATTTT.